The rows below give T cell receptor beta chains drawn from one sample of a study of blood T cell repertoires in COVID-19. The method was immunoSEQ multiplex PCR; TCRdb's version includes in-frame clones alone and lacks a portion of them. The sample yields 240,000 or so clones, under 85% seen once. Sequenced material: peripheral blood. Receptors originate from a young man who had recovered from COVID-19. The CDR3 runs from the conserved cysteine through the conserved F or W. The D gene is left open where the match is weak. For some rows the clone size is stated as once, few or many, or as a class when expanded; others skip it.

V	D	J	size	CDR3	DNA
TRBV5-6	NA	TRBJ1-1	NA	CASSLVTDTEAFF	TGTGCCAGCAGCTTGGTGACAGACACTGAAGCTTTCTTT
TRBV7-2	TRBD2	TRBJ2-2	NA	CASSLVVAGGKTGELFF	TGTGCCAGCAGCTTAGTGGTAGCGGGGGGCAAAACCGGGGAGCTGTTTTTT
TRBV5-1	NA	TRBJ2-1	once	CASSFPQTRGSGEQFF	TGCGCCAGCAGCTTTCCCCAGACCAGGGGATCCGGGGAGCAGTTCTTC
TRBV5-1	TRBD1	TRBJ2-5	once	CASRKGGGETQYF	TGCGCCAGCAGAAAAGGGGGCGGTGAGACCCAGTACTTC
TRBV7-3	NA	TRBJ1-3	NA	CASSPRPGDTIYF	TGTGCCAGCAGCCCAAGGCCTGGAGACACCATATATTTT
TRBV6-2/TRBV6-3	TRBD2	TRBJ2-3	NA	CASSTGLADTDTQYF	TGTGCCAGCAGTACGGGGCTAGCGGACACAGATACGCAGTATTTT
TRBV5-1	TRBD1	TRBJ1-2	NA	CASSLEPGGGYTF	TGCGCCAGCAGCTTGGAGCCAGGGGGTGGCTACACCTTC
TRBV12-5	NA	TRBJ1-1	NA	CASGLQTDLNTEAFF	TGTGCTAGTGGTTTGCAAACAGATTTGAACACTGAAGCTTTCTTT
TRBV20-1	TRBD2	TRBJ2-5	NA	CSASLAGETQYF	TGCAGTGCTAGTCTAGCGGGAGAGACCCAGTACTTC
TRBV19	TRBD1	TRBJ1-4	many	CASSPGTGNNEKLFF	TGTGCCAGTAGTCCCGGGACAGGGAATAATGAAAAACTGTTTTTT
TRBV10-1	NA	TRBJ2-5	NA	CASSESAGLQETQYF	TGCGCCAGCAGTGAGTCGGCGGGGCTCCAAGAGACCCAGTACTTC
TRBV28	TRBD1	TRBJ2-5	NA	CASRPTGFQETQYF	TGTGCCAGCAGGCCGACAGGGTTCCAAGAGACCCAGTACTTC
TRBV2	NA	TRBJ2-5	once	CASSEQGTGETQYF	TGTGCCAGCAGTGAACAGGGGACGGGAGAGACCCAGTACTTC
TRBV14	NA	TRBJ2-7	few	CASSQDRQLSYEQYF	TGTGCCAGCAGCCAAGACAGGCAGCTATCCTACGAGCAGTACTTC
TRBV14	NA	TRBJ2-4	NA	CASSQGQGIAKNIQYF	TGTGCCAGCAGCCAAGGCCAGGGGATAGCCAAAAACATTCAGTACTTC
TRBV7-9	NA	TRBJ2-7	NA	CASSRNSGVGEQYF	TGTGCCAGCAGCCGGAATAGCGGTGTAGGCGAGCAGTACTTC
TRBV6-5	NA	TRBJ1-2	once	CASRWQGSHGYTF	TGTGCCAGCAGGTGGCAGGGCTCTCATGGCTACACCTTC
TRBV9	NA	TRBJ2-3	NA	CASSSRTGLTDTQYF	TGTGCCAGCAGCTCCCGCACTGGGCTCACAGATACGCAGTATTTT
TRBV2	NA	TRBJ1-6	NA	CASKRDMPGGSPLHF	TGTGCCAGCAAGAGGGACATGCCGGGGGGATCACCCCTCCACTTT
TRBV19	NA	TRBJ1-5	NA	CASSRLGLGQPQHF	TGTGCCAGTAGTAGGTTGGGGCTCGGGCAGCCCCAGCATTTT
TRBV4-1	NA	TRBJ2-5	NA	CASSQTDGAQYF	TGCGCCAGCAGCCAAACGGACGGGGCCCAGTACTTC
TRBV6-2/TRBV6-3	TRBD1	TRBJ1-5	NA	CASSPLTGGEQPQHF	TGTGCCAGCAGTCCCCTGACAGGGGGGGAACAGCCCCAGCATTTT
TRBV2	NA	TRBJ1-4	NA	CASSELGHGNEKLFF	TGTGCCAGCAGTGAATTGGGACACGGGAATGAAAAACTGTTTTTT
TRBV2	TRBD1	TRBJ1-6	NA	CASKGTAGNSPLHF	TGTGCCAGCAAGGGGACAGCAGGGAATTCACCCCTCCACTTT
TRBV5-1	NA	TRBJ1-2	NA	CASSWTDSYGYTF	TGCGCCAGCAGCTGGACAGACAGCTATGGCTACACCTTC
TRBV28	TRBD1	TRBJ1-4	NA	CASSPGQGPNEKLFF	TGTGCCAGCAGCCCGGGACAGGGCCCTAATGAAAAACTGTTTTTT
TRBV6-5	NA	TRBJ2-1	NA	CASSYSSGVPHNEQFF	TGTGCCAGCAGTTACTCCTCGGGGGTTCCCCACAATGAGCAGTTCTTC
TRBV19	TRBD2	TRBJ2-2	few	CASSQGTSGGHRTGELFF	TGTGCCAGTAGTCAAGGGACTAGCGGGGGGCATCGGACCGGGGAGCTGTTTTTT
TRBV7-2	TRBD1	TRBJ1-2	NA	CASSPDGRGTGLYGYTF	TGTGCCAGCAGCCCCGATGGACGAGGGACAGGGCTTTATGGCTACACCTTC
TRBV7-6	NA	TRBJ2-5	once	CASRGAGWGERETQYF	TGTGCCAGCAGGGGGGCAGGGTGGGGCGAGCGGGAGACCCAGTACTTC
TRBV19	TRBD2	TRBJ2-2	once	CASSPNAGVSGELFF	TGTGCCAGTAGCCCCAACGCGGGGGTCTCCGGGGAGCTGTTTTTT
TRBV28	TRBD1	TRBJ1-4	NA	CASSSFDRGRKLFF	TGTGCCAGCAGTTCTTTCGACAGGGGGCGGAAACTGTTTTTT
TRBV5-6	TRBD2	TRBJ2-7	NA	CASSWRTSADEQYF	TGTGCCAGCAGCTGGCGGACTAGCGCCGACGAGCAGTACTTC
TRBV19	TRBD1	TRBJ1-4	NA	CASRIGGSFEKLFF	TGTGCCAGTAGGATAGGGGGCTCGTTTGAAAAACTGTTTTTT
TRBV18	NA	TRBJ2-3	NA	CASSPGIRKTADTQYF	TGTGCCAGCTCACCCGGGATACGTAAGACGGCAGATACGCAGTATTTT
TRBV5-1	NA	TRBJ2-5	NA	CASSLATSWGGETQYF	TGCGCCAGCAGCTTGGCCACTAGCTGGGGCGGAGAGACCCAGTACTTC
TRBV29-1	NA	TRBJ2-2	NA	CSVESGETGELFF	TGCAGCGTTGAGTCCGGAGAAACCGGGGAGCTGTTTTTT
TRBV19	TRBD2	TRBJ2-3	NA	CASSIERGELHTQYF	TGTGCCAGTAGTATAGAGCGGGGGGAACTACATACGCAGTATTTT
TRBV18	NA	TRBJ1-1	NA	CASSPLSSDETLAFF	TGTGCCAGCTCACCCCTCTCCTCCGACGAGACTCTTGCTTTCTTT
TRBV15	NA	TRBJ2-5	NA	CATSREGNRETQYF	TGTGCCACCAGCAGAGAGGGGAACAGGGAGACCCAGTACTTC
TRBV7-9	NA	TRBJ1-5	few	CASSLAPDQPQHF	TGTGCCAGCAGCTTAGCTCCTGATCAGCCCCAGCATTTT
TRBV3-1/TRBV3-2	TRBD1	TRBJ1-2	NA	CASSHQDRVDHGYTF	TGTGCCAGCAGCCACCAAGACAGGGTAGATCATGGCTACACCTTC
TRBV13	NA	TRBJ1-4	NA	CASSQITNEKLFF	TGTGCCAGCAGCCAGATAACTAATGAAAAACTGTTTTTT
TRBV7-8	NA	TRBJ2-1	NA	CASSFDETALNEQFF	TGTGCCAGCAGCTTCGACGAGACTGCGCTCAATGAGCAGTTCTTC
TRBV3-1/TRBV3-2	NA	TRBJ1-3	NA	CASSHGWEAPGNTIYF	TGTGCCAGCAGCCACGGGTGGGAGGCACCTGGAAACACCATATATTTT
TRBV6-5	NA	TRBJ1-5	NA	CATKGQGSNQPQHF	TGTGCCACCAAGGGCCAGGGCAGCAATCAGCCCCAGCATTTT
TRBV20-1	TRBD1	TRBJ2-3	NA	CSASSGQGDSYTQYF	TGCAGTGCTAGTTCCGGGCAGGGGGATTCATATACGCAGTATTTT
TRBV4-2	TRBD2	TRBJ2-2	NA	CASSSGLAAANTGELFF	TGTGCCAGCAGCTCGGGACTAGCGGCGGCGAACACCGGGGAGCTGTTTTTT
TRBV5-1	NA	TRBJ2-5	NA	CASSLAAAQGTQYF	TGCGCCAGCAGCTTGGCCGCGGCGCAGGGGACCCAGTACTTC
TRBV19	TRBD1	TRBJ1-2	NA	CASSIPLSSGGTIGYTF	TGTGCCAGTAGTATACCCCTTTCTTCAGGGGGAACTATTGGCTACACCTTC
TRBV3-1/TRBV3-2	TRBD1	TRBJ2-3	NA	CASSQGRGRYF	TGTGCCAGCAGCCAAGGCAGGGGGAGGTATTTT
TRBV19	NA	TRBJ2-3	NA	CASSKGGGAFTDTQYF	TGTGCCAGTAGTAAGGGAGGGGGGGCCTTCACAGATACGCAGTATTTT
TRBV28	TRBD1	TRBJ1-6	NA	CASSLILKGGSPLHF	TGTGCCAGCAGTTTAATACTGAAAGGGGGCTCACCCCTCCACTTT
TRBV19	NA	TRBJ2-1	NA	CASSISGTSDNEQFF	TGTGCCAGTAGTATTTCCGGGACTTCCGACAATGAGCAGTTCTTC
TRBV7-2	NA	TRBJ2-7	NA	CASSLVFQGGSYEQYF	TGTGCCAGCAGCTTAGTATTCCAGGGTGGGTCCTACGAGCAGTACTTC
TRBV19	TRBD1	TRBJ2-7	NA	CASSTRTGSSYEQYF	TGTGCCAGTAGTACCCGGACAGGGAGCTCCTACGAGCAGTACTTC
TRBV12-3/TRBV12-4	NA	TRBJ1-2	once	CASSWEGDYGYTF	TGTGCCAGCAGTTGGGAGGGGGATTATGGCTACACCTTC
TRBV1	NA	TRBJ2-3	NA	CTSSQGRGKGTDTQYF	TGCACCAGCAGCCAAGGGCGGGGGAAGGGCACAGATACGCAGTATTTT
TRBV7-8	NA	TRBJ2-5	NA	CASSPRYLETQYF	TGTGCCAGCAGCCCGAGGTACTTGGAGACCCAGTACTTC